This TCR beta chain was captured in a study of spatial heterogeneity in lung cancer. Study at large: Alpha-chain sequences were consistently detected less often than beta-chain sequences. A unique TCR and UMI combination showed up more than ten times in raw reads, on average.

Time point meaning: sample taken at primary tumor resection. Unsorted whole RNA samples from tumor, nontumor lung or frozen PBMC were sequenced. After removal of 4 bases from V and 0 bases from J, the junction contained 3 bases not matched to a gene. CDR3 length: 15 residues. Germline V gene sequence: CDR1 MDHEN, CDR2 SYDVKM. A note on this clonotype: A library prepared for alpha chains yielded this beta chain as an off-target read; its size is of little meaning.

Each TCR cDNA molecule bore a unique molecular identifier. TCRdb reanalysed the 5' RACE reads using MiXCR and keeps one entry per CDR3 protein. The sample carries 550 to 700 distinct CDR3 sequences, 35% recorded once. This chain connects TRBV28 to TRBJ1-3, with TRBD1 matching 7 bases. The input for sequencing was normal lung tissue next to the tumor, taken at surgery. This receptor was obtained from a male donor with early-stage non-small cell lung cancer. CDR3 loop: CASSSYRGSGNTIYF. The DNA of the CDR3 is TGTGCCAGCAGTTCTTACAGGGGCTCTGGAAACACCATATATTTT.